This TCR beta chain appears in the sequencing data of a study of blood T cell repertoires in COVID-19. About the research overall: COVID-19 samples collected from the United States, Italy and Spain covered acute and convalescent phases. Sources were T cells, B-cell-depleted T cells, or PBMCs; the material itself was cDNA or gDNA.

This clone came up a few times. The same CDR3 also results from other DNA sequences found in this sample. In the source study's methods: It was from reference gene primer amplification that nucleated cell counts were estimated. Here immunoSEQ multiplex PCR was the method, and the copy in TCRdb shows in-frame clones only, minus some. That table supplies the V and J calls and clone size; D and trimming were determined from the DNA. Among roughly 100,000 clones listed, around 79% were seen once. V lost 4 bases to trimming and J lost 5 bases, with 10 bases between them. CDR3 length equals 13 residues. Germline lookup yields CDR1 SGHRS and CDR2 YFSETQ.

The sequencing input was peripheral blood. The V call is TRBV5-1, the J call TRBJ2-1, with D maybe TRBD1 (5 bases). This TCR came from a woman over 75 with acute or convalescent COVID-19. The CDR3 spells CASSPQGDNEQFF. The CDR3, as DNA: TGCGCCAGCAGCCCCCAGGGTGACAATGAGCAGTTCTTC. The whole variable domain, filled in from reference TRBV5-1 and TRBJ2-1, reads KAGVTQTPRYLIKTRGQQVTLSCSPISGHRSVSWYQQTPGQGLQFLFEYFSETQRNKGNFPGRFSGRQFSNSRSEMNVSTLELGDSALYLCASSPQGDNEQFFGPGTRLTVL.